These 10 T cell receptor beta chains came from one sample sequenced in a study of blood T cell repertoires in COVID-19. Sequencing used immunoSEQ multiplex PCR; TCRdb keeps in-frame clones, though not all of them. The repertoire has under 130,000 clones, roughly 85% of them found once; the top ten carry 2.1%. Sequencing input: peripheral blood. The source of these receptors is a human donor in a cohort sampled during active COVID-19.

The chain couples TRBV29-1 to TRBJ2-2; D is perhaps TRBD2 (6 bases). Germline CDR1 is SQVTM and CDR2 is ANQGSEA. V lost 3 bases, J lost 5 bases, and 10 bases lay in between. This CDR3 contains 13 residues. CDR3 in DNA: TGCAGCGTTGAGGGGAGGTTAACCGGGGAGCTGTTTTTT. Translation gives CSVEGRLTGELFF.

The chain is built from TRBV6-6 and TRBJ2-7; D may be TRBD1 (7 bases). CDR3 length: 13 amino acids. Germline CDR1 MNHNY, CDR2 SVGAGI (reference sequence). V lost 6 bases and J 4 bases, leaving 13 bases between the germline ends. The DNA for the CDR3 is TGTGCCAGCAGGCGGGACAGAATTTACGAGCAGTACTTC. Translation gives CASRRDRIYEQYF.

This sequence joins TRBV19 and TRBJ1-1; 8 bases align to TRBD1. V lost 4 bases to trimming and J lost 0 bases; unmatched junction nucleotides: 4. The CDR3 length is 15 residues. Germline CDR1 LNHDA, CDR2 SQIVND (reference sequence). This chain's CDR3 is CASSSRQGMNTEAFF. CDR3 sequence (DNA): TGTGCCAGTAGTAGCAGACAGGGGATGAACACTGAAGCTTTCTTT.

V is TRBV19 and J is TRBJ1-1, with TRBD1 matching over 9 bases. V was clipped by 7 bases and J by 5 bases; unmatched bases: 8. CDR1 is LNHDA and CDR2 is SQIVND in the germline V gene (reference sequence). The CDR3 is 14 amino acids. The CDR3 is CASTPGQGWTEAFF. For the CDR3, the DNA is TGTGCCAGTACCCCGGGACAGGGATGGACTGAAGCTTTCTTT.

The chain links TRBV5-1 to TRBJ1-2; D call uncertain. V lost 4 bases, J lost 8 bases, and 18 bases lay in between. Germline V gives CDR1 SGHRS, CDR2 YFSETQ. The CDR3 loop spans 14 amino acids. The CDR3 bases are TGCGCCAGCAGCCTGATGACGGGAGACGTCGGCTACACCTTC. Its protein is CASSLMTGDVGYTF.

The rearrangement joins TRBV5-4 to TRBJ2-3; no definite D call. CDR3 length: 14 amino acids. With 3 bases removed from V and 2 bases from J, the gap between germline ends came to 10 bases. Germline V gene data show CDR1 as SGHNT and CDR2 as YYREEE (reference sequence). CDR3 sequence reads: CASSSGFSTDTQYF. DNA for the CDR3: TGTGCCAGCAGCTCAGGATTTTCCACAGATACGCAGTATTTT. Full variable domain (remainder filled in from reference TRBV5-4 and TRBJ2-3): ETGVTQSPTHLIKTRGQQVTLRCSSQSGHNTVSWYQQALGQGPQFIFQYYREEENGRGNFPPRFSGLQFPNYSSELNVNALELDDSALYLCASSSGFSTDTQYFGPGTRLTVL.

V is TRBV2 and J is TRBJ1-5; D remains ambiguous. The CDR3 has 14 residues. The V end was cut by 3 bases, the J end by 4 bases, with 10 bases between. Germline V gene data show CDR1 as SNHLY and CDR2 as FYNNEI. Here the CDR3 reads CASSDRQLNQPQHF. DNA of the CDR3: TGTGCCAGCAGTGACAGGCAGCTGAATCAGCCCCAGCATTTT. The entire variable domain, with the rest obtained from reference TRBV2 and TRBJ1-5, is as follows: EPEVTQTPSHQVTQMGQEVILRCVPISNHLYFYWYRQILGQKVEFLVSFYNNEISEKSEIFDDQFSVERPDGSNFTLKIRSTKLEDSAMYFCASSDRQLNQPQHFGDGTRLSIL.

The chain employs TRBV18 and TRBJ2-4; a possible D gene is TRBD1 (6 bases). Germline V gene lookup returns CDR1 KGHSH and CDR2 LQKENI. V shed 4 bases and J shed 6 bases, with 19 bases lying between them. The CDR3 is 16 residues long. CDR3 coding DNA: TGTGCCAGCTCACGGGGACAAATTGATGCAGGAAACATTCAGTACTTC. This translates into CASSRGQIDAGNIQYF.

This clone was seen a single time. The gene calls are TRBV7-3 and TRBJ1-1; D might be TRBD1 (5 bases). This CDR3 is built from 14 residues. Per germline, CDR1 SGHTA and CDR2 FQGTGA. Trimming took 2 bases from V and 4 from J, leaving 11 bases between them. The CDR3 coding sequence is TGTGCCAGCAGCTTACTGGGGGAGGGCACTGAAGCTTTCTTT. The encoded protein is CASSLLGEGTEAFF.

V and J are TRBV10-3 and TRBJ2-6, with D tentatively TRBD1 (5 bases). The CDR3 has 18 residues. The V end was cut by 0 bases, the J end by 0 bases, with 12 bases between. The germline V gene has CDR1 ENHRY and CDR2 SYGVKD. In DNA, the CDR3 is TGTGCCATCAGTGAGTCTGTGACAGTCCGCTCTGGGGCCAACGTCCTGACTTTC. This gives the protein CAISESVTVRSGANVLTF.